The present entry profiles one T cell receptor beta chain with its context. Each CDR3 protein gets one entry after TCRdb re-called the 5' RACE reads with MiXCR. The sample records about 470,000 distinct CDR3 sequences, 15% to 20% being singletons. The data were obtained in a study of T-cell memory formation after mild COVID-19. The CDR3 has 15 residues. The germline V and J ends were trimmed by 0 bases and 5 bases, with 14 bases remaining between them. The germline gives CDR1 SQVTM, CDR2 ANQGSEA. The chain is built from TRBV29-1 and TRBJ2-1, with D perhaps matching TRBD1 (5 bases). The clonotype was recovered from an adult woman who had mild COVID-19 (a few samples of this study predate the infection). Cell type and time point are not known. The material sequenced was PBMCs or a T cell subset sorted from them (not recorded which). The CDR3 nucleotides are TGCAGCGTTGAAGATCAGGGCGCAAAGGACAATGAGCAGTTCTTC. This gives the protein CSVEDQGAKDNEQFF.